Presented here are 2 T cell receptor beta chains from one specimen sequenced in a study of blood T cell repertoires in COVID-19. The table came from immunoSEQ multiplex PCR; TCRdb's copy has only in-frame clones and leaves some out. Of 350,000 to 500,000 clones in the sample, about 88% were seen once. Input material: PBMCs or T cells enriched from blood (not recorded which). The receptor set was obtained from a woman aged 18-29 years who had been exposed to COVID-19.

This clone was seen once. The sample carries other DNA sequences with the same CDR3. This chain links TRBV4-1 with TRBJ2-7; TRBD1 matches 9 bases. The CDR3 is made up of 14 amino acids. Losses at the gene ends were 4 bases for V and 2 bases for J; bases not matched to a gene: 3. Germline lookup yields CDR1 MGHRA and CDR2 YSYEKL. The DNA of the CDR3 is TGCGCCAGCAGCCCGGGACAGGGCACCTACGAGCAGTACTTC. This gives the protein CASSPGQGTYEQYF.

The DNA for the CDR3 is TGCAGCGGGGCAGCCGCTGAAGAGACCCAGTACTTC. Translating gives CSGAAAEETQYF. The chain links TRBV29-1 to TRBJ2-5, with D uncertain. The germline gives CDR1 SQVTM, CDR2 ANQGSEA. This CDR3 has 12 residues. With 7 bases removed from V and 3 bases from J, the gap between germline ends came to 12 bases.